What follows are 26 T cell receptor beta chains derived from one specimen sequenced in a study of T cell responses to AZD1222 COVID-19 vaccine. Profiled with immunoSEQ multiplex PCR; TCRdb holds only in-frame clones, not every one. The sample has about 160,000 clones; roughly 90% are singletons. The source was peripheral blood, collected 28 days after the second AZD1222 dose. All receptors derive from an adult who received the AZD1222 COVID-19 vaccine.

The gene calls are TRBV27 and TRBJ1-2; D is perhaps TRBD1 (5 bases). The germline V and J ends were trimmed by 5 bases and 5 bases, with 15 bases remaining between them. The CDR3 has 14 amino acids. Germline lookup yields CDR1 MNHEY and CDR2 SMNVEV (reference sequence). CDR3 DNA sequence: TGTGCCAGCAGTCCGGGGGTTCGGATGTATGGCTACACCTTC. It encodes CASSPGVRMYGYTF.

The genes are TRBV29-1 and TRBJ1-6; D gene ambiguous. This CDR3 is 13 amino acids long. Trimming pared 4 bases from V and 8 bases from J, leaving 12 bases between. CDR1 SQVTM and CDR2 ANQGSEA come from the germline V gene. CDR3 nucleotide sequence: TGCAGCGTTGGGACTGACAAGGATTCACCCCTCCACTTT. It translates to CSVGTDKDSPLHF.

CDR3 nucleotides: TGTGCCAGCAGTAGGCGGCGGGACGGCTACACCTTC. Residues: CASSRRRDGYTF. The rearrangement uses TRBV12-3 or TRBV12-4 and TRBJ1-2; weak D call: TRBD1 (5 bases). Between the trimmed V and J ends, which lost 5 bases and 8 bases, there was a span of 12 bases. The CDR3 runs 12 residues.

The CDR3 sequence is CASREGLLEQYF. The CDR3 DNA is TGTGCCAGCAGGGAAGGGTTACTCGAGCAGTACTTC. J is TRBJ2-7 and V is TRBV5-6; D is ambiguous. The length of the CDR3 is 12 residues. The ends were cut back, 5 bases at V and 6 bases at J, with 12 bases in the middle. CDR1 is SGHDT and CDR2 is YYEEEE in the germline V gene.

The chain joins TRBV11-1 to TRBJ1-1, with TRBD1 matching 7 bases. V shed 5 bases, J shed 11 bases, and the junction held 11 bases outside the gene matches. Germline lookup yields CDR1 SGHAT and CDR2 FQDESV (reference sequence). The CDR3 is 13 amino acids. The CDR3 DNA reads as TGTGCCAGCAGCCCGCATAGGACAGGCGGGGCTTTCTTT. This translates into CASSPHRTGGAFF.

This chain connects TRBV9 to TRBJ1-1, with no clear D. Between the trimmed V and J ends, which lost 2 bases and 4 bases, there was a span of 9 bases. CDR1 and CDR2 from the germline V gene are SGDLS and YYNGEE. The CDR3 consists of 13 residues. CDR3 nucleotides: TGTGCCAGCAGCGTCAGGTTGGGCACTGAAGCTTTCTTT. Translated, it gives CASSVRLGTEAFF.

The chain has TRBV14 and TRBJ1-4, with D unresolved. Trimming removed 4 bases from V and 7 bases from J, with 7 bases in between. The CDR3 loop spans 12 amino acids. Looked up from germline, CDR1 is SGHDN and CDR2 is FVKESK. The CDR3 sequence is CASSRAAEKLFF. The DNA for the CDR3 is TGTGCCAGCAGCCGAGCCGCTGAAAAACTGTTTTTT. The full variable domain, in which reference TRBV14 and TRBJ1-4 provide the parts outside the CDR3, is EAGVTQFPSHSVIEKGQTVTLRCDPISGHDNLYWYRRVMGKEIKFLLHFVKESKQDESGMPNNRFLAERTGGTYSTLKVQPAELEDSGVYFCASSRAAEKLFFGSGTQLSVL.

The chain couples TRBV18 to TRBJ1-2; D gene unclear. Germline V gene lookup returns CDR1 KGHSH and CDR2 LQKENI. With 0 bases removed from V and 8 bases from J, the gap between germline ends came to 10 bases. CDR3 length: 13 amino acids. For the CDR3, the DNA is TGTGCCAGCTCACCACCTCCAGGTTTGGGCTACACCTTC. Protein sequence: CASSPPPGLGYTF. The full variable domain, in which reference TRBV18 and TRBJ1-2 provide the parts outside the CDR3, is NAGVMQNPRHLVRRRGQEARLRCSPMKGHSHVYWYRQLPEEGLKFMVYLQKENIIDESGMPKERFSAEFPKEGPSILRIQQVVRGDSAAYFCASSPPPGLGYTFGSGTRLTVV.

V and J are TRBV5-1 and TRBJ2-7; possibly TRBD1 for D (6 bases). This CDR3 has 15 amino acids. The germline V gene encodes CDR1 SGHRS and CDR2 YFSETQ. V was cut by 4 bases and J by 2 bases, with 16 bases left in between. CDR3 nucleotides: TGCGCCAGCAGCAAAACCCGGGACACCACCTACGAGCAGTACTTC. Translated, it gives CASSKTRDTTYEQYF.

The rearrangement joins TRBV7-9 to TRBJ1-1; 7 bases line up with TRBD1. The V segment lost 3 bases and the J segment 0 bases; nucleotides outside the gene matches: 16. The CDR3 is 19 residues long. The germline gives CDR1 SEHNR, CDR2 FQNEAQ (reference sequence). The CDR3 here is CASSLVSRGQPTMNTEAFF. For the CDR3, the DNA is TGTGCCAGCAGCTTGGTGTCTCGGGGACAGCCAACTATGAACACTGAAGCTTTCTTT.

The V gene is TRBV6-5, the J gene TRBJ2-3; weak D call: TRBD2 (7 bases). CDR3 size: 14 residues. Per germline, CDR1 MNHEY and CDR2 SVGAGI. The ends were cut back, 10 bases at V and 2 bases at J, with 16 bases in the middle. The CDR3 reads CATRAGAFTDTQYF. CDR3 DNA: TGTGCCACCCGCGCGGGGGCCTTCACAGATACGCAGTATTTT.

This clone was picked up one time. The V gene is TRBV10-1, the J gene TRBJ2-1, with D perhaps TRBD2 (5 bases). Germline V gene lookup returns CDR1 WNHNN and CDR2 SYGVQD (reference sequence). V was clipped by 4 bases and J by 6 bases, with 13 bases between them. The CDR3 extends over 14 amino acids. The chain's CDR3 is CASSGGGSGNEQFF. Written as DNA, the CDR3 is TGCGCCAGCAGTGGAGGTGGCAGCGGCAATGAGCAGTTCTTC.

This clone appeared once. CDR3 region: CASSKAANQPQHF. In DNA, the CDR3 is TGTGCCAGCAGCAAGGCGGCAAATCAGCCCCAGCATTTT. This chain connects TRBV21-1 to TRBJ1-5. TRBV21-1 is marked as a pseudogene. There are 13 residues in the CDR3.

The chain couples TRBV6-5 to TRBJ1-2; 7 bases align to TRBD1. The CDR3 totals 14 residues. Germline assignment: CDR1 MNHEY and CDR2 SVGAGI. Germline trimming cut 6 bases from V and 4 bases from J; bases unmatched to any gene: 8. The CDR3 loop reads CASRPGQILYGYTF. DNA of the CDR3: TGTGCCAGCAGACCGGGACAGATTCTCTATGGCTACACCTTC.

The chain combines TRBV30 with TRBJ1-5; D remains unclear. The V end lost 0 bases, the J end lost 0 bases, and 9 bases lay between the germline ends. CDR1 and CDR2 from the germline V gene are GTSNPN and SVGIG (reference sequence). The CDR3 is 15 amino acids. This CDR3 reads CAWSVAVNSNQPQHF. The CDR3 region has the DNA TGTGCCTGGAGTGTAGCTGTGAATAGCAATCAGCCCCAGCATTTT.

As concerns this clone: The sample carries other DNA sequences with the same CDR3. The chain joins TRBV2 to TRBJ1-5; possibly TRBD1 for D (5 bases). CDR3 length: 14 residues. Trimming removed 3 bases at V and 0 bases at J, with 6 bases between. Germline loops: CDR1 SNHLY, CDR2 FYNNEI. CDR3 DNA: TGTGCCAGCAGTGAGGGGCATAGCAATCAGCCCCAGCATTTT. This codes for CASSEGHSNQPQHF.

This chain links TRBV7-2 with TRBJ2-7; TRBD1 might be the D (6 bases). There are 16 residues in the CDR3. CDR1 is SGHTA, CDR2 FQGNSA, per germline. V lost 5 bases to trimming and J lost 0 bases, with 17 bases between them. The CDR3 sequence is CASSPPTGPSSYEQYF. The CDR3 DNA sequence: TGTGCCAGCAGCCCCCCGACAGGCCCGAGCTCCTACGAGCAGTACTTC.

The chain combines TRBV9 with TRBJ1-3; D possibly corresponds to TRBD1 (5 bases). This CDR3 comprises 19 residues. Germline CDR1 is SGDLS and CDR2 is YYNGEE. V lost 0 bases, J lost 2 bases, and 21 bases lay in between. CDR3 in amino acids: CASSVASKTDSPPGNTIYF. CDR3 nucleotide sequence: TGTGCCAGCAGCGTAGCTTCAAAAACAGACAGTCCTCCTGGAAACACCATATATTTT.

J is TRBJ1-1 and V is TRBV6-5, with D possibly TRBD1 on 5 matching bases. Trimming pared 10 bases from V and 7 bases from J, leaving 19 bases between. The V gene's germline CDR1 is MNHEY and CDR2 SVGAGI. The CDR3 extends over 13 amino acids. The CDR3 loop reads CATIREPTYEAFF. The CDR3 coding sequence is TGTGCCACGATCAGGGAGCCAACTTATGAAGCTTTCTTT.

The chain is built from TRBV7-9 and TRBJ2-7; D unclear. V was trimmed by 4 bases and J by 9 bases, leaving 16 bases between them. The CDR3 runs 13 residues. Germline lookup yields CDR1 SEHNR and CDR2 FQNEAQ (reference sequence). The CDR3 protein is CASSSRHARGQYF. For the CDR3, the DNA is TGTGCCAGCAGCTCCCGACACGCAAGAGGGCAGTACTTC.

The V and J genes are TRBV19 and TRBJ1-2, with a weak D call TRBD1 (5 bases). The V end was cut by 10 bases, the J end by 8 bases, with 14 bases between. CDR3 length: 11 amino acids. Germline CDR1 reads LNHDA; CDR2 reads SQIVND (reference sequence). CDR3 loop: CATRQGRGYTF. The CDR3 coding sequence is TGTGCCACCCGCCAGGGACGAGGCTACACCTTC.

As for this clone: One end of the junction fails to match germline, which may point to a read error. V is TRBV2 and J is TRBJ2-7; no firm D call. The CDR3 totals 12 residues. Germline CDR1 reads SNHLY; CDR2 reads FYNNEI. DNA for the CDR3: TGTGCCAGCAGTGCGAGTTTTGGAGACCCCACTTTC. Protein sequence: CASSASFGDPTF.

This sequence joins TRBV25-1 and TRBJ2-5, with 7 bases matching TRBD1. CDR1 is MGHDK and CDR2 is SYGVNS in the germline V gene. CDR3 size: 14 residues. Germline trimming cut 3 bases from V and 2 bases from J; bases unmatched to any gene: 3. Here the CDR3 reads CASSDPGQQETQYF. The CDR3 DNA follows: TGTGCCAGCAGTGACCCGGGACAGCAAGAGACCCAGTACTTC.

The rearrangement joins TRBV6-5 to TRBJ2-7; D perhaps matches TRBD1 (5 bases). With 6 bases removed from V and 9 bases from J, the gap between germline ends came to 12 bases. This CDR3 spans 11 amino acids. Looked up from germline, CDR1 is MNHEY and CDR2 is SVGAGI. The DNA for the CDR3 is TGTGCCAGCAGCTCAGGGTTTGCGCAGTACTTC. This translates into CASSSGFAQYF.

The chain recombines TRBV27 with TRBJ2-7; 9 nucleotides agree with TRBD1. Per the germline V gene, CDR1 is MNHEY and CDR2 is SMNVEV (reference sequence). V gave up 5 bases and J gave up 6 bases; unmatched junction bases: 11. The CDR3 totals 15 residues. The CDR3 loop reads CASSPLGQGFGEQYF. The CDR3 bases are TGTGCCAGCAGTCCATTAGGACAGGGGTTTGGCGAGCAGTACTTC.

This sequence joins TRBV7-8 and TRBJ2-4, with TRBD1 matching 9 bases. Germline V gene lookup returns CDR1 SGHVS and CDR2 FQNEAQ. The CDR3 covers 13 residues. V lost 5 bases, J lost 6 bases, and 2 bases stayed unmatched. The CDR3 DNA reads TGTGCCAGCAGCCCGGACAGGGGAAACATTCAGTACTTC. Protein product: CASSPDRGNIQYF.